This T cell receptor beta chain was sequenced for a study of cytomegalovirus exposure and HLA in healthy donors. Across the study: An earlier analysis identified 110 million or so unique TCR beta sequences in approximately 190 million T cells. Study-wide results and caveats: Later work found that TCR association rates differed between HLA loci; DRB1 had the most and HLA-C the fewest.

With 60 Vbeta and 13 Jbeta primers, the PCR was carried out. Clones were read by immunoSEQ multiplex PCR, and TCRdb kept only the in-frame ones, dropping some. The sample yields 100,000 to 150,000 clones, roughly four fifths seen once. Trimming stripped 6 bases from V and 4 bases from J, with 11 bases between. The germline gives CDR1 SGHTA, CDR2 FQGNSA. The CDR3 extends over 13 amino acids. Although they were nominally healthy when sampled, donors likely had unrecorded immune exposures. With regard to this clone: Antigen unknown.

The chain joins TRBV7-2 to TRBJ2-3, with D possibly TRBD2 on 6 matching bases. The sequenced material came from PBMCs. The TCR sequence derives from a girl aged 2-15 years in good health and CMV-seronegative. The CDR3 DNA is TGTGCCAGCAGACTAGCAATGGCAGATACGCAGTATTTT. It yields the protein CASRLAMADTQYF.